This TCR beta chain was recovered during a study of shared clonotypes between healthy human individuals. The study's findings and limits: Clonotypes which were not shared had lower generation probabilities than clonotypes that all four donors shared.

About this clone itself: The antigen is undetermined.

Naive CD8 populations comprised CD45RO-negative cells positively selected for CCR7, excluding terminally differentiated effector memory CD45RA+ cells. The material for each subset, its genomic DNA, was split evenly across several immunoSEQ plates. TCRdb's table, derived via immunoSEQ multiplex PCR, lists solely in-frame clones and lacks some. This sample yields approximately 2,200,000 clones, of which 90% to 95% are seen a single time; roughly 1.8% belongs to the top ten. The sequence came from a man aged 18 to 29 in good health. Some clones in this sample may be carry-over from other donors' samples. The sample taken for sequencing was naive CD8+ T cells from PBMCs.

The CDR3 region is CASSPGQRADTQYF. The CDR3 DNA reads as TGTGCCAGCAGCCCCGGCCAGAGGGCAGATACGCAGTATTTT. V and J are TRBV6-5 and TRBJ2-3; possibly TRBD2 for D (5 bases). Trimming left V 6 bases short and J 4 bases short, with 14 bases between. In germline, CDR1 is MNHEY, CDR2 SVGAGI. The CDR3 runs 14 residues.